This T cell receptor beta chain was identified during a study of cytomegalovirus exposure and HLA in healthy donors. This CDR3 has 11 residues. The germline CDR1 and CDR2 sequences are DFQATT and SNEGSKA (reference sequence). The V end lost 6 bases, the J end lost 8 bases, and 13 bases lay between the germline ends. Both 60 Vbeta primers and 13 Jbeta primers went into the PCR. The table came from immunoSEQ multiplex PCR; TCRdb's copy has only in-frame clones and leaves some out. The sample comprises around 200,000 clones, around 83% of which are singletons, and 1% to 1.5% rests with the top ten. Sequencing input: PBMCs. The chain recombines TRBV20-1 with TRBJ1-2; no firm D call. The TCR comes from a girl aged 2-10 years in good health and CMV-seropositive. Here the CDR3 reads CSAHYGGGYTF. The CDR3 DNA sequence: TGCAGTGCCCACTATGGAGGGGGCTACACCTTC.